Listed here are 22 T cell receptor beta chains from one sample, sequenced in a study of T cell responses to AZD1222 COVID-19 vaccine. Clones were read by immunoSEQ multiplex PCR, and TCRdb kept only the in-frame ones, dropping some. The data hold about 170,000 clones, with approximately 95% observed a single time. Sequenced here: peripheral blood, sampled on day 0 of AZD1222 vaccination. These receptors all stem from an adult in good health.

V usage is TRBV5-1 and J usage is TRBJ2-1, with 8 bases identical to TRBD2. Unmatched junction bases numbered 3, after V lost 1 base and J lost 0 bases. CDR1 is SGHRS and CDR2 is YFSETQ in the germline V gene. The CDR3 loop spans 16 amino acids. In DNA form, the CDR3 reads TGCGCCAGCAGCTTGAGCCTAGCGGGCTCCTACAATGAGCAGTTCTTC. This gives the protein CASSLSLAGSYNEQFF.

The chain employs TRBV29-1 and TRBJ1-1; tentatively, D is TRBD1 (6 bases). The CDR3 has 14 amino acids. Germline CDR1 and CDR2: SQVTM and ANQGSEA. V lost 3 bases and J 0 bases, leaving 11 bases between the germline ends. The CDR3 sequence: CSVDSTGMNTEAFF. CDR3 sequence (DNA): TGCAGCGTTGATAGCACAGGGATGAACACTGAAGCTTTCTTT.

The chain is built from TRBV19 and TRBJ2-3; 9 nucleotides match TRBD2. The germline CDR1 and CDR2 sequences are LNHDA and SQIVND (reference sequence). This CDR3 spans 18 amino acids. Trimming at V came to 3 bases and at J to 4 bases, leaving 14 bases not matched to a gene. The CDR3 DNA sequence: TGTGCCAGTAGTATTTACCCATCCCATAGCGGGAGCTCAGATACGCAGTATTTT. Translation gives CASSIYPSHSGSSDTQYF.

The chain couples TRBV12-5 to TRBJ1-2; D is possibly TRBD1 (5 bases). V lost 3 bases and J 3 bases, leaving 8 bases between the germline ends. In germline, CDR1 is LGHNT, CDR2 FRNRAP. The CDR3 is 13 amino acids. CDR3 DNA sequence: TGTGCTAGTGGTTTCCAGGGCCACTATGGCTACACCTTC. Amino acids: CASGFQGHYGYTF.

CDR3 sequence (DNA): TGTGCCAGCAGCCTTTCGACCCTCCGGCCTAGAGGGGGGGACTACGAGCAGTACTTC. Protein: CASSLSTLRPRGGDYEQYF. The chain joins TRBV3-1 (or the pseudogene TRBV3-2) to TRBJ2-7; TRBD2 might be the D (7 bases). V shed 4 bases and J shed 3 bases, with 28 bases lying between them. Germline CDR1 and CDR2: LGHDT and YNNKEL (reference sequence). CDR3 size: 19 residues.

This chain links TRBV12-5 with TRBJ1-5; D call uncertain. Germline V lookup: CDR1 LGHNT, CDR2 FRNRAP. V dropped 0 bases and J dropped 4 bases, with 7 bases sitting between them. The CDR3 extends over 14 amino acids. The CDR3 reads CASGLVAPNQPQHF. The DNA for the CDR3 is TGTGCTAGTGGTTTGGTAGCACCAAATCAGCCCCAGCATTTT.

This clone was counted a single time. The CDR3 nucleotides are TGTGCCAGCAGCTTACCGGCAGGGAGGTACACTGAAGCTTTCTTT. It is translated as CASSLPAGRYTEAFF. The chain employs TRBV7-9 and TRBJ1-1; possibly TRBD1 for D (5 bases). CDR1 is SEHNR, CDR2 FQNEAQ, per germline (reference sequence). With 2 bases removed from V and 3 bases from J, the gap between germline ends came to 13 bases. The length of the CDR3 is 15 residues.

The chain recombines TRBV19 with TRBJ1-1; 7 positions match TRBD1. The V gene's germline CDR1 is LNHDA and CDR2 SQIVND (reference sequence). The CDR3 runs 15 residues. Losses at the gene ends were 4 bases for V and 6 bases for J; bases not matched to a gene: 11. CDR3: CASSSSRDGTAEAFF. The CDR3, as DNA: TGTGCCAGTAGTAGTTCCCGGGACGGGACAGCTGAAGCTTTCTTT.

V usage is TRBV19 and J usage is TRBJ2-1; D might be TRBD1 (6 bases). The CDR3 spans 14 residues. Germline V CDR1 and CDR2: LNHDA, SQIVND (reference sequence). V was clipped by 7 bases and J by 4 bases, with 14 bases between them. CDR3 sequence: CASTRQARYNEQFF. The CDR3 DNA is TGTGCCAGTACCCGACAGGCTCGGTACAATGAGCAGTTCTTC.

The chain employs TRBV25-1 and TRBJ1-3, with unresolved D. The CDR3 is made up of 12 amino acids. The germline V and J ends were trimmed by 1 base and 7 bases, with 5 bases remaining between them. Germline V gene sequence: CDR1 MGHDK, CDR2 SYGVNS. The CDR3 sequence: CASSELWNTIYF. CDR3 DNA: TGTGCCAGCAGTGAATTGTGGAACACCATATATTTT.

The chain links TRBV10-1 to TRBJ1-3; 10 bases agree with TRBD1. Germline V gene sequence: CDR1 WNHNN, CDR2 SYGVQD (reference sequence). Trimming removed 4 bases from V and 0 bases from J; junction bases left unmatched: 3. CDR3 length: 16 amino acids. As DNA, the CDR3 is TGCGCCAGCAGTGCGGGACAGGGGATCTCTGGAAACACCATATATTTT. This sequence encodes CASSAGQGISGNTIYF.

The V and J genes are TRBV5-5 and TRBJ2-1; D not certain. Deletions cut 1 base from V and 5 bases from J, with 10 bases between. CDR1 and CDR2 from the germline V gene are SGHKS and YYEKEE (reference sequence). The CDR3 loop spans 14 amino acids. The CDR3 coding sequence is TGTGCCAGCAGCTTGACAATTCAGAACAATGAGCAGTTCTTC. Protein sequence: CASSLTIQNNEQFF.

This chain connects TRBV7-9 to TRBJ1-5; D is undetermined. V gave up 0 bases and J gave up 5 bases, with 5 bases separating them. The CDR3 is 13 amino acids. Germline V gene sequence: CDR1 SEHNR, CDR2 FQNEAQ (reference sequence). CDR3 DNA sequence: TGTGCCAGCAGCTTAGCGGGTTATCAGCCCCAGCATTTT. This sequence encodes CASSLAGYQPQHF.

The chain employs TRBV14 and TRBJ1-2; D call uncertain. The CDR3 extends over 14 amino acids. The germline V gene encodes CDR1 SGHDN and CDR2 FVKESK. V lost 2 bases and J lost 2, with 9 bases in between. Here the CDR3 DNA reads TGTGCCAGCAGCCAATTCTCGGGGAACTATGGCTACACCTTC. Translation gives CASSQFSGNYGYTF.

The J gene is TRBJ2-3, the V gene TRBV6-1, with D perhaps matching TRBD1 (5 bases). The V gene's germline CDR1 is MNHNS and CDR2 SASEGT. There are 13 residues in the CDR3. V lost 0 bases and J 14 bases, leaving 15 bases between the germline ends. Written as DNA, the CDR3 is TGTGCCAGCAGTGAAGCAGTACGAGGACAAAGGTATTTT. Protein product: CASSEAVRGQRYF.

This clone appeared a single time. This chain uses TRBV29-1 with TRBJ1-2; a weak D match, TRBD1 (5 bases). CDR1 and CDR2 (germline): SQVTM, ANQGSEA. V shed 1 base and J shed 6 bases, with 6 bases lying between them. This CDR3 region has 11 residues. The CDR3: CSVEGGDGYTF. The CDR3 DNA is TGCAGCGTTGAAGGGGGGGATGGCTACACCTTC.

A single count supports this clone. The gene calls are TRBV28 and TRBJ2-1, with a tentative D call TRBD2 (6 bases). V gave up 5 bases and J gave up 0 bases, with 14 bases separating them. CDR3 length: 16 residues. Germline V gives CDR1 MDHEN, CDR2 SYDVKM. The chain's CDR3 is CASSHQGGSSYNEQFF. The CDR3 DNA is TGTGCCAGCAGTCACCAGGGAGGAAGCTCCTACAATGAGCAGTTCTTC.

The chain links TRBV3-1 (or the pseudogene TRBV3-2) to TRBJ1-1; no definite D call. The germline V gene encodes CDR1 LGHDT and CDR2 YNNKEL (reference sequence). This CDR3 spans 13 amino acids. Trimming shortened V by 0 bases and J by 1 base, and 3 bases separated the two germline ends. This CDR3 reads CASSQEGNTEAFF. Written as DNA, the CDR3 is TGTGCCAGCAGCCAAGAAGGGAACACTGAAGCTTTCTTT.

The V and J genes are TRBV6-4 and TRBJ2-7, with TRBD2 matching 12 bases. V lost 5 bases and J lost 3; bases outside the gene matches: 2. Germline lookup yields CDR1 MRHNA and CDR2 SNTAGT. This CDR3 has 14 residues. The CDR3 DNA reads as TGTGCCAGCAGTTTACTAGCGGGGGGCTACGAGCAGTACTTC. This encodes CASSLLAGGYEQYF.

The V and J genes are TRBV2 and TRBJ2-5; no clear D. Germline V gene lookup returns CDR1 SNHLY and CDR2 FYNNEI. With 3 bases removed from V and 2 bases from J, the gap between germline ends came to 10 bases. The CDR3 is 14 amino acids. CDR3 region: CASSDIRAQETQYF. The CDR3 region has the DNA TGTGCCAGCAGTGACATTCGGGCACAAGAGACCCAGTACTTC.

V gene TRBV5-6 combines with J gene TRBJ1-2, with D tentatively TRBD1 (5 bases). The CDR3 spans 16 residues. V lost 4 bases and J lost 2, with 18 bases in between. Germline V CDR1 and CDR2: SGHDT, YYEEEE. The CDR3 here is CASSLGGLRANYGYTF. CDR3 sequence (DNA): TGTGCCAGCAGCCTCGGGGGTTTGAGGGCGAACTATGGCTACACCTTC.

The chain recombines TRBV7-9 with TRBJ1-2; TRBD1 aligns across 8 bases. The CDR3 loop spans 16 amino acids. Unmatched junction bases numbered 12, after V lost 1 base and J lost 8 bases. Germline V gives CDR1 SEHNR, CDR2 FQNEAQ (reference sequence). The CDR3 DNA reads TGTGCCAGCAGCTTAGGAGCCTCCGGGACAGGCTGGGGCTACACCTTC. Amino acids: CASSLGASGTGWGYTF.